The source of this T cell receptor beta chain is a study of CD8+CD57+ T cells in acquired aplastic anemia. The overall study: When averaged, DNA from sorted CD4+ and CD8+ cells came to approximately 3 ug.

In patients chosen for sequencing, flow cytometry had shown CD8+CD57+ cell expansion. Every patient had severe acquired aplastic anemia. When blood sampling took place, the patients had received no therapy. Using genomic DNA as the template, TCR beta VDJ and CDR3 profiling was carried out. TCRdb passed the reads through MiXCR, listing each CDR3 protein once. The sample includes a few hundred thousand distinct CDR3 sequences, about half of them seen just once. CDR1 is MDHEN and CDR2 is SYDVKM in the germline V gene. The CDR3 is 16 amino acids. Between the trimmed V and J ends, which lost 5 bases and 7 bases, there was a span of 21 bases. This clonotype was counted a few times. Antigen specificity is unknown. Whole-study findings and limits: Patients and controls shared some 30 CD8+ CDR3 sequences, highly expressed in patients.

The material sequenced was sorted CD4+, CD8+, or CD8+CD57+ T cells (not recorded which) from PBMCs. The TCR comes from a human donor with aplastic anemia. J is TRBJ1-5 and V is TRBV28; tentative D call: TRBD1 (5 bases). CDR3 nucleotide sequence: TGTGCCAGCAGTCGCGGGGGGGGAGTATCGTGGCAGCCCCAGCATTTT. Protein: CASSRGGGVSWQPQHF.